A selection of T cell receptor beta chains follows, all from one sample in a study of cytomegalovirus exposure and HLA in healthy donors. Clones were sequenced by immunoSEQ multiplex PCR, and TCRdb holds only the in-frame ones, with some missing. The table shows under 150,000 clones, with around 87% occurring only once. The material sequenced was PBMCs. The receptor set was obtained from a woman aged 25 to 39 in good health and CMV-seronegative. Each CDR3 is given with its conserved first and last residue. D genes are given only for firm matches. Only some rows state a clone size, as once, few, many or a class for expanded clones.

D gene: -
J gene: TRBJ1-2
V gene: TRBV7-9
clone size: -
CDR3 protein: CASSLDLGAAYGYTF
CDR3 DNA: TGTGCCAGCAGCTTAGATCTGGGGGCAGCGTATGGCTACACCTTC

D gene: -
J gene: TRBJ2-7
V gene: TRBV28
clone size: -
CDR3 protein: CASSLAAYEQYF
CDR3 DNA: TGTGCCAGCTCATTGGCAGCCTACGAGCAGTACTTC

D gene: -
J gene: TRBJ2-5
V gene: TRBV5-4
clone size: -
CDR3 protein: CASSFSETQYF
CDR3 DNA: TGTGCCAGCAGCTTCTCTGAGACCCAGTACTTC

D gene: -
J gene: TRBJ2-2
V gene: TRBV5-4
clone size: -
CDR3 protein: CASSLGGLRDGELFF
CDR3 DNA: TGTGCCAGCAGCTTGGGGGGACTTCGCGACGGGGAGCTGTTTTTT

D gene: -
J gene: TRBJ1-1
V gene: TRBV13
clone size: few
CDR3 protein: CASSSSGTEAFF
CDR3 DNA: TGTGCCAGCAGCTCCTCAGGGACTGAAGCTTTCTTT

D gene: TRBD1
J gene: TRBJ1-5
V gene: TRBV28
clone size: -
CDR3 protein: CASSLEGQGVQPQHF
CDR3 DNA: TGTGCCAGCAGTTTAGAGGGACAGGGAGTTCAGCCCCAGCATTTT

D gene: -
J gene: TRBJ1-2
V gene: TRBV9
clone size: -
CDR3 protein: CASTTVGGRGYTF
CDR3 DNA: TGTGCCAGCACCACGGTGGGGGGACGGGGCTACACCTTC

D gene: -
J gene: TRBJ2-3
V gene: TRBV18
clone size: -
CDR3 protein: CASSLLKVGGTDTQYF
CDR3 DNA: TGTGCCAGCTCCCTGCTGAAAGTGGGAGGCACAGATACGCAGTATTTT

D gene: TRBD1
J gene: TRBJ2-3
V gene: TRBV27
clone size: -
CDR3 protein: CASRPDRGRTDTQYF
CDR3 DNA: TGTGCCAGCAGGCCTGACAGGGGCCGCACAGATACGCAGTATTTT

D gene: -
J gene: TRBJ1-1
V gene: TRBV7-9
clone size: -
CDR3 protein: CASSPRNTEAFF
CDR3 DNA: TGTGCCAGCAGCCCCAGGAACACTGAAGCTTTCTTT

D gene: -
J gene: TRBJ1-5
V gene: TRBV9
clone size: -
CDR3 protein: CASSPGSRNQPQHF
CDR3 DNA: TGTGCCAGCAGCCCGGGGTCCAGGAATCAGCCCCAGCATTTT

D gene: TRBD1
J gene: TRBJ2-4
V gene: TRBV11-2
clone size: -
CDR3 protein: CASSSPQGAGNIQYF
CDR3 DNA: TGTGCCAGCAGCTCTCCCCAGGGGGCGGGGAACATTCAGTACTTC

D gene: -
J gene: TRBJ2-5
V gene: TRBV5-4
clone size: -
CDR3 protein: CASSLTGLPETQYF
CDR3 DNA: TGTGCCAGCAGCTTGACAGGACTACCGGAGACCCAGTACTTC

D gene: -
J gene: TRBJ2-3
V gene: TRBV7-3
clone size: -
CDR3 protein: CASSWGWGSEDTQYF
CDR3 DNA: TGTGCCAGCAGCTGGGGATGGGGCAGTGAAGATACGCAGTATTTT

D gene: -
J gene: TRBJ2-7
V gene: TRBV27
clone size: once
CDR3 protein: CASSFAGRPYEQYF
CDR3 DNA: TGTGCCAGCAGTTTTGCAGGGCGCCCCTACGAGCAGTACTTC